Shown below are 19 T cell receptor beta chains from a single sample sequenced in a study. TCRdb recomputed calls from the RT-PCR reads with MiXCR, one row per CDR3 protein. Of approximately 720,000 distinct CDR3 sequences in the sample, 13% to 15% were seen once. The specimen was memory CD4+ T cells from blood. The receptors derive from a female donor in good health, serving as a healthy control.

This sequence joins TRBV20-1 and TRBJ1-5; D is unresolved. The CDR3 totals 17 residues. CDR1 DFQATT and CDR2 SNEGSKA come from the germline V gene (reference sequence). V lost 6 bases and J lost 3, with 24 bases in between. The CDR3 loop is CSAQVHSGNRYNQPQHF. The DNA of the CDR3 is TGCAGTGCCCAGGTCCATTCGGGGAACAGATACAATCAGCCCCAGCATTTT.

The rearrangement links TRBV20-1 to TRBJ2-7, with D possibly TRBD2 on 6 matching bases. The CDR3 consists of 12 residues. The ends were cut back, 1 base at V and 4 bases at J, with 8 bases in the middle. Germline V gives CDR1 DFQATT, CDR2 SNEGSKA (reference sequence). CDR3 loop: CSARGGLYEQYF. The CDR3 DNA reads TGCAGTGCTAGAGGGGGACTTTACGAGCAGTACTTC.

This clonotype was observed a handful of times. The chain couples TRBV4-1 to TRBJ2-7; D may be TRBD2 (5 bases). In germline, CDR1 is MGHRA, CDR2 YSYEKL. This CDR3 comprises 16 residues. Trimming took 0 bases from V and 6 from J, leaving 18 bases between them. The CDR3, as DNA: TGCGCCAGCAGCCAAGAGAGGTGGGAACTAGTTGGCGAGCAGTACTTC. This encodes CASSQERWELVGEQYF.

This clonotype was seen at least ten times. J is TRBJ2-7 and V is TRBV29-1, with 9 nucleotides matching TRBD2. The CDR3 contains 14 residues. V lost 8 bases to trimming and J lost 6 bases; unmatched junction nucleotides: 14. Germline V gene sequence: CDR1 SQVTM, CDR2 ANQGSEA. CDR3 sequence: CSINRASGMAEQYF. DNA of the CDR3: TGCAGCATCAATAGGGCTAGCGGGATGGCCGAGCAGTACTTC.

The V call is TRBV11-3, the J call TRBJ1-1; 9 bases fit TRBD1. V lost 5 bases to trimming and J lost 11 bases; unmatched junction nucleotides: 9. Looked up from germline, CDR1 is SGHNT and CDR2 is YENEEA. This CDR3 has 13 amino acids. The CDR3 DNA reads TGTGCCAGCAGCCAATCCGGGACAGGGTATGCTTTCTTT. Its protein product is CASSQSGTGYAFF.

This clonotype was seen ten or more times. The chain links TRBV6-5 to TRBJ2-6; TRBD1 agrees at 7 bases. The V gene's germline CDR1 is MNHEY and CDR2 SVGAGI. The trim removed 7 bases at V and 4 bases at J, leaving 7 bases unmatched. The length of the CDR3 is 15 residues. The CDR3 spells CASNRQGTGANVLTF. The DNA for the CDR3 is TGTGCCAGCAATCGACAGGGTACCGGGGCCAACGTCCTGACTTTC.

CDR3 loop: CASSEGPSRGGLPYEQYF. CDR3 sequence (DNA): TGTGCCAGCAGTGAAGGACCCTCCCGGGGGGGGCTCCCCTACGAGCAGTACTTC. The chain employs TRBV12-3 or TRBV12-4 and TRBJ2-7; 8 nucleotides agree with TRBD2. CDR3 length: 18 amino acids. The V and J ends lost 5 bases and 2 bases, in that order; junction bases with no gene match: 17.

In its sample, this clonotype was seen many times. The V and J genes are TRBV5-5 and TRBJ2-7; TRBD2 aligns across 8 bases. V was pared by 1 base and J by 4 bases, with 7 bases of the junction left unmatched. This CDR3 has 15 residues. The germline V gene encodes CDR1 SGHKS and CDR2 YYEKEE (reference sequence). The CDR3 here is CASSLSVAGTYEQYF. CDR3 nucleotide sequence: TGTGCCAGCAGCTTGTCGGTAGCGGGAACGTACGAGCAGTACTTC.

The chain links TRBV3-1 to TRBJ2-1; D remains unclear. This CDR3 is built from 12 residues. The germline V gene has CDR1 LGHDT and CDR2 YNNKEL (reference sequence). Trimming stripped 1 base from V and 16 bases from J, with 14 bases between. The CDR3 loop reads CASSQAGRNEFF. DNA for the CDR3: TGTGCCAGCAGCCAAGCAGGCAGGAACGAATTCTTC.

This clonotype was observed a handful of times. The rearrangement links TRBV24-1 to TRBJ2-2; D not resolved. In germline, CDR1 is KGHDR, CDR2 SFDVKD. The CDR3 has 14 residues. The germline V and J ends were trimmed by 1 base and 4 bases, with 6 bases remaining between them. The chain's CDR3 is CATSDFPVTGELFF. CDR3 DNA: TGTGCCACCAGTGATTTCCCAGTCACCGGGGAGCTGTTTTTT.

There are many counts of this clonotype. The V and J genes are TRBV18 and TRBJ2-7; tentative D call: TRBD2 (6 bases). Trimming removed 2 bases at V and 7 bases at J, with 9 bases between. Germline lookup yields CDR1 KGHSH and CDR2 LQKENI. The CDR3 is 12 residues long. In DNA, the CDR3 is TGTGCCAGCTCACCAGAAGGAGGGGAGCAGTACTTC. Protein product: CASSPEGGEQYF.

This clonotype was seen only a few times. This chain joins TRBV29-1 and TRBJ1-2, with TRBD1 as a possible D gene (5 bases). The CDR3 runs to 15 residues. The V end was cut by 1 base, the J end by 5 bases, with 17 bases between. The germline V gene has CDR1 SQVTM and CDR2 ANQGSEA. The CDR3 DNA follows: TGCAGCGTTGAAGTACGGGGCAGGGCCGAATATGGCTACACCTTC. Amino acid sequence: CSVEVRGRAEYGYTF.

The chain joins TRBV7-8 to TRBJ2-7, with 9 bases matching TRBD2. This CDR3 is 17 amino acids long. Losses at the gene ends were 1 base for V and 0 bases for J; bases not matched to a gene: 7. Germline V gene sequence: CDR1 SGHVS, CDR2 FQNEAQ. The CDR3 bases are TGTGCCAGCAGCTTAGGATTGGTAGCGGGAGTCTCCTACGAGCAGTACTTC. It specifies CASSLGLVAGVSYEQYF.

The rearrangement links TRBV4-3 to TRBJ2-7; 7 nucleotides agree with TRBD1. CDR1 is LGHNA and CDR2 is YSLEER in the germline V gene. The CDR3 spans 15 residues. Trimming at V came to 4 bases and at J to 3 bases, leaving 9 bases not matched to a gene. CDR3 coding DNA: TGCGCCAGCAGCCCCCGAGGGGGCAGCAACTACGAGCAGTACTTC. It encodes CASSPRGGSNYEQYF.

Here the CDR3 reads CASSRHNNEQFF. CDR3 bases: TGTGCCAGCAGCCGTCACAACAATGAGCAGTTCTTC. This sequence joins TRBV12-3 or TRBV12-4 and TRBJ2-1; D not resolved. The V gene lost 6 bases and the J gene lost 5 bases, with 8 bases spanning the gap. The CDR3 spans 12 residues.

V and J are TRBV20-1 and TRBJ2-1, with 12 bases identical to TRBD2. This CDR3 is built from 15 residues. CDR1 and CDR2 from the germline V gene are DFQATT and SNEGSKA (reference sequence). The ends lost 8 bases at V and 8 bases at J; junction bases unmatched: 13. CDR3 DNA sequence: TGCAGTCCGCGTCTAGCGGGAGGGCCAGGGGATGAGCAGTTCTTC. Its protein is CSPRLAGGPGDEQFF.

There are many counts of this clonotype. The chain couples TRBV5-6 to TRBJ2-1; no firm D call. The CDR3 consists of 11 residues. Germline loops: CDR1 SGHDT, CDR2 YYEEEE. V was cut by 2 bases and J by 6 bases, with 3 bases left in between. CDR3 sequence reads: CASSLSNEQFF. In DNA form, the CDR3 reads TGTGCCAGCAGCTTAAGCAATGAGCAGTTCTTC.

This clonotype came up a few times. The rearrangement uses TRBV18 and TRBJ1-5; 10 bases are a match to TRBD1. The V gene's germline CDR1 is KGHSH and CDR2 LQKENI. V was pared by 0 bases and J by 7 bases, with 3 bases of the junction left unmatched. CDR3 size: 15 residues. The CDR3 loop is CASSPPGQGTQPQHF. As DNA, the CDR3 is TGTGCCAGCTCACCACCGGGACAGGGGACCCAGCCCCAGCATTTT.

In nucleotides, the CDR3 is TGTGCCAGCAGCTTCAGGCAGGGTGGTGATGAAAAACTGTTTTTT. Translating it yields CASSFRQGGDEKLFF. J is TRBJ1-4 and V is TRBV13; TRBD1 is a possible D gene (5 bases). Looked up from germline, CDR1 is PRHDT and CDR2 is FYEKMQ (reference sequence). Trimming cost V 3 bases and J 6 bases, with 14 bases left between them. The CDR3 has 15 amino acids.